Listed below are T cell receptor beta chains from one sample, sequenced in a study of PD-L1 blockade in urothelial cancer. Clones were read by immunoSEQ multiplex PCR, and TCRdb kept only the in-frame ones, dropping some. The table includes tens of thousands of clones, roughly 84% detected once. The sample was PBMCs, taken around atezolizumab (anti-PD-L1) treatment. Receptor source: a woman aged 65 to 85 with urothelial cancer. CDR3s include the opening cysteine and the closing phenylalanine or tryptophan. D genes are given only for firm matches. Rows give clone size only sometimes, using once, few, many, or a class for an expanded clone.

J gene | CDR3 length | V gene | D gene | clone size | CDR3 DNA | CDR3 protein
TRBJ1-1 | 12 | TRBV30 | . | . | TGTGCCTGGAGTGTTTTGGCTAGTGAAGCTTTCTTT | CAWSVLASEAFF
TRBJ1-1 | 14 | TRBV19 | TRBD1 | . | TGTGCCAGTAGACCACAGGGGGGGAACACTGAAGCTTTCTTT | CASRPQGGNTEAFF
TRBJ2-1 | 15 | TRBV29-1 | . | . | TGCAGCGTTGAAGATAATACAGGGTTCTACAATGAGCAGTTCTTC | CSVEDNTGFYNEQFF
TRBJ1-2 | 14 | TRBV27 | . | few | TGTGCCAGCAGTCCACGGGGGGGGAACTATGGCTACACCTTC | CASSPRGGNYGYTF
TRBJ2-1 | 14 | TRBV9 | . | . | TGTGCCAGCAGCGGCCGGTCGTCCTACAATGAGCAGTTCTTC | CASSGRSSYNEQFF
TRBJ1-1 | 14 | TRBV29-1 | TRBD1 | few | TGCAGCGTTGGGACAGGGGCCGAACACACTGAAGCTTTCTTT | CSVGTGAEHTEAFF
TRBJ2-6 | 18 | TRBV4-1 | TRBD1 | few | TGCGCCAGCAGCCAAGCAGGGACAGCCTTCTCTGGGGCCAACGTCCTGACTTTC | CASSQAGTAFSGANVLTF
TRBJ1-5 | 14 | TRBV30 | . | . | TGTGCCTGGAGTGCCCTAGGAATCAATCAGCCCCAGCATTTT | CAWSALGINQPQHF
TRBJ1-6 | 14 | TRBV9 | . | . | TGTGCCAGCAGCGCCTACCAGGGGAATTCACCCCTCCACTTT | CASSAYQGNSPLHF
TRBJ2-1 | 15 | TRBV11-2 | . | . | TGTGCCAGCAGCTTCACAGTCCCGCCCGACAATGAGCAGTTCTTC | CASSFTVPPDNEQFF